The TCR beta chain described here comes from a study of cytomegalovirus exposure and HLA in healthy donors. This CDR3 region has 11 residues. CDR1 SEHNR and CDR2 FQNEAQ come from the germline V gene (reference sequence). Amplification used 60 Vbeta primers and 13 Jbeta primers. The data were produced by immunoSEQ multiplex PCR, yet TCRdb's version contains in-frame clones alone and is incomplete. The sample carries over 100,000 clones, approximately 80% recorded once. This clone was recorded only once. One junction end disagrees with the germline gene, perhaps due to a read error. The V call is TRBV7-9, the J call TRBJ1-6; D is unclear. The receptor was isolated from a man aged 25 to 40 in good health and CMV-seropositive. Sequencing was performed on PBMCs. CDR3 amino acids: CSSSSDSPLHF. The CDR3 DNA follows: TGTTCCAGCAGCTCCGATTCACCCCTCCACTTT. Supplemented by reference TRBV7-9 and TRBJ1-6, the full variable domain reads DTGVSQNPRHKITKRGQNVTFRCDPISEHNRLYWYRQTLGQGPEFLTYFQNEAQLEKSRLLSDRFSAERPKGSFSTLEIQRTEQGDSAMYLCSSSSDSPLHFGNGTRLTVT.